These 28 T cell receptor beta chains were sequenced from one sample in a study of cytomegalovirus exposure and HLA in healthy donors. With 60 Vbeta and 13 Jbeta primers, the PCR was carried out. Sequencing used immunoSEQ multiplex PCR; TCRdb keeps in-frame clones, though not all of them. The table shows around 150,000 clones, with about three quarters occurring only once. The sample taken for sequencing was PBMCs. These receptors all stem from a man aged 30-40 years in good health and CMV-seropositive.

The V and J genes are TRBV5-1 and TRBJ2-1; D possibly corresponds to TRBD1 (6 bases). Germline V lookup: CDR1 SGHRS, CDR2 YFSETQ. The V and J ends lost 8 bases and 7 bases respectively, with 10 bases between them. The CDR3 consists of 11 residues. In DNA form, the CDR3 reads TGCGCCAGTAAGGGGGAGAATGAGCAGTTCTTC. It yields the protein CASKGENEQFF.

The chain uses TRBV21-1 and TRBJ2-1; the D call TRBD2 from the table was never checked on the DNA. TRBV21-1 is designated a pseudogene. This CDR3 is built from 19 residues. The CDR3 DNA is TGTGCCAGCAGCAAAAAAGGCTCGGGTAGCGGGAGGATGTACAATGAGCAGTTCTTC. Translation: CASSKKGSGSGRMYNEQFF.

The V and J genes are TRBV30 and TRBJ2-3; TRBD2 matches 8 bases. From germline, CDR1 is GTSNPN and CDR2 SVGIG (reference sequence). The CDR3 has 14 residues. Trimming at V came to 6 bases and at J to 2 bases, leaving 7 bases not matched to a gene. CDR3 region: CACSQRGPTDTQYF. CDR3 DNA sequence: TGTGCCTGTTCCCAGCGGGGGCCCACAGATACGCAGTATTTT.

The chain carries TRBV4-1 and TRBJ1-5, with D perhaps matching TRBD1 (6 bases). V lost 2 bases to trimming and J lost 1 base, with 12 bases between them. Germline CDR1 and CDR2: MGHRA and YSYEKL. The CDR3 extends over 16 amino acids. The CDR3 spells CASSQFGGASNQPQHF. CDR3 sequence (DNA): TGCGCCAGCAGCCAATTCGGGGGGGCGAGCAATCAGCCCCAGCATTTT.

The rearrangement links TRBV2 to TRBJ2-1, with 9 bases lining up with TRBD1. Looked up from germline, CDR1 is SNHLY and CDR2 is FYNNEI. The CDR3 is 15 amino acids. The V gene end was trimmed by 6 bases and the J gene end by 4 bases; junction bases not matched to a gene: 7. CDR3 sequence reads: CASSGRTGEYNEQFF. CDR3 DNA: TGTGCCAGCAGCGGCCGGACAGGGGAATACAATGAGCAGTTCTTC.

The chain combines TRBV5-1 with TRBJ2-7, with D perhaps TRBD1 (6 bases). CDR1 SGHRS and CDR2 YFSETQ come from the germline V gene. The CDR3 totals 12 residues. V shed 4 bases and J shed 5 bases, with 10 bases lying between them. The CDR3 coding sequence is TGCGCCAGCAGCGCACAGGGAAACGAGCAGTACTTC. Protein: CASSAQGNEQYF.

J is TRBJ1-2 and V is TRBV5-5; 7 nucleotides agree with TRBD1. The germline V gene encodes CDR1 SGHKS and CDR2 YYEKEE (reference sequence). With V trimmed by 0 bases and J by 4 bases, 3 bases remained unmatched. This CDR3 is 14 amino acids long. CDR3 sequence: CASSLVGGGYGYTF. The CDR3 DNA sequence: TGTGCCAGCAGCTTGGTAGGGGGCGGCTATGGCTACACCTTC.

The chain links TRBV7-9 to TRBJ2-5; 7 bases are shared with TRBD2. The V segment lost 2 bases and the J segment 3 bases; nucleotides outside the gene matches: 6. The germline V gene has CDR1 SEHNR and CDR2 FQNEAQ (reference sequence). The CDR3 consists of 15 residues. The CDR3 DNA follows: TGTGCCAGCAGCTTATTCCTAGCGGACAAAGAGACCCAGTACTTC. This encodes CASSLFLADKETQYF.

Here the CDR3 DNA reads TGTGCCATCAGGAACCGGTGGGACAGGAACACTGAAGCTTTCTTT. Its translation is CAIRNRWDRNTEAFF. J is TRBJ1-1 and V is TRBV10-3, with 7 bases that match TRBD1. There are 15 residues in the CDR3. V lost 6 bases to trimming and J lost 1 base; unmatched junction nucleotides: 8. Germline CDR1 and CDR2: ENHRY and SYGVKD.

On this clone itself: This CDR3 is also generated by other DNA sequences in the sample. This chain links TRBV7-8 with TRBJ2-7, with 10 bases that match TRBD2. CDR3 length: 16 amino acids. Germline V gene data show CDR1 as SGHVS and CDR2 as FQNEAQ. V was clipped by 5 bases and J by 4 bases; unmatched bases: 11. CDR3 region: CASSLGSAGGRYEQYF. For the CDR3, the DNA is TGTGCCAGCAGCCTAGGGTCAGCGGGAGGGAGATACGAGCAGTACTTC.

The chain couples TRBV5-1 to TRBJ2-1, with 8 bases aligning to TRBD2. The CDR3 totals 16 residues. Germline V gene lookup returns CDR1 SGHRS and CDR2 YFSETQ. V was pared by 5 bases and J by 5 bases, with 12 bases of the junction left unmatched. CDR3 nucleotide sequence: TGCGCCAGCAGAGATAATCCTAGCGGGCAAAACAATGAGCAGTTCTTC. Amino acids: CASRDNPSGQNNEQFF. The entire variable domain, with the rest obtained from reference TRBV5-1 and TRBJ2-1, is as follows: KAGVTQTPRYLIKTRGQQVTLSCSPISGHRSVSWYQQTPGQGLQFLFEYFSETQRNKGNFPGRFSGRQFSNSRSEMNVSTLELGDSALYLCASRDNPSGQNNEQFFGPGTRLTVL.

This clone has only a few counts. The V and J genes are TRBV6-1 and TRBJ1-2; the match to TRBD1 covers 7 bases. Germline V gene lookup returns CDR1 MNHNS and CDR2 SASEGT. The CDR3 loop spans 13 amino acids. The V gene end was trimmed by 4 bases and the J gene end by 3 bases; junction bases not matched to a gene: 2. CDR3 residues: CASSVDRDYGYTF. Here the CDR3 DNA reads TGTGCCAGCAGTGTTGACAGGGACTATGGCTACACCTTC.

This clone was observed a few times. This chain uses TRBV19 with TRBJ1-3, with D possibly being TRBD1 (5 bases). The length of the CDR3 is 15 residues. Germline V lookup: CDR1 LNHDA, CDR2 SQIVND (reference sequence). Trimming stripped 5 bases from V and 0 bases from J, with 11 bases between. The CDR3 reads CASSPGTFSGNTIYF. In DNA, the CDR3 is TGTGCCAGTAGTCCGGGGACTTTCTCTGGAAACACCATATATTTT.

J is TRBJ2-1 and V is TRBV9, with 7 bases aligning to TRBD1. Trimming at V came to 2 bases and at J to 7 bases, leaving 9 bases not matched to a gene. CDR3 length: 15 residues. Germline V gene data show CDR1 as SGDLS and CDR2 as YYNGEE. The CDR3 reads CASSVGTASMNEQFF. CDR3 coding DNA: TGTGCCAGCAGCGTCGGGACAGCTAGTATGAATGAGCAGTTCTTC.

This clone was seen a handful of times. The gene calls are TRBV6-5 and TRBJ1-1, with TRBD1 matching over 7 bases. The V segment lost 7 bases and the J segment 11 bases; nucleotides outside the gene matches: 13. This CDR3 contains 13 residues. CDR1 and CDR2 from the germline V gene are MNHEY and SVGAGI. The CDR3 DNA follows: TGTGCCAGCAAAGACCGACAGGGTTTGGGGGCTTTCTTT. Its translation: CASKDRQGLGAFF.

The chain is built from TRBV14 and TRBJ1-2; 7 bases match TRBD1. The CDR3 totals 14 residues. Unmatched junction bases numbered 6, after V lost 4 bases and J lost 4 bases. Per the germline V gene, CDR1 is SGHDN and CDR2 is FVKESK. CDR3 region: CASSLYGTVYGYTF. The CDR3 bases are TGTGCCAGCAGCCTCTACGGGACAGTCTATGGCTACACCTTC. Filled out from reference TRBV14 and TRBJ1-2, the complete variable domain reads EAGVTQFPSHSVIEKGQTVTLRCDPISGHDNLYWYRRVMGKEIKFLLHFVKESKQDESGMPNNRFLAERTGGTYSTLKVQPAELEDSGVYFCASSLYGTVYGYTFGSGTRLTVV.

This chain joins TRBV9 and TRBJ2-5; 10 nucleotides align to TRBD2. CDR1 is SGDLS and CDR2 is YYNGEE in the germline V gene. The ends lost 0 bases at V and 4 bases at J; junction bases unmatched: 9. The CDR3 totals 17 residues. In nucleotides, the CDR3 is TGTGCCAGCAGCGTAGAGGAAGCGGGAGGGCCGGGAGAGACCCAGTACTTC. It specifies CASSVEEAGGPGETQYF. The variable domain in full, completed from reference TRBV9 and TRBJ2-5, reads DSGVTQTPKHLITATGQRVTLRCSPRSGDLSVYWYQQSLDQGLQFLIQYYNGEERAKGNILERFSAQQFPDLHSELNLSSLELGDSALYFCASSVEEAGGPGETQYFGPGTRLLVL.

The V gene is TRBV30, the J gene TRBJ2-5; 12 nucleotides line up with TRBD2. Trimming at V came to 2 bases and at J to 2 bases, leaving 6 bases not matched to a gene. From germline, CDR1 is GTSNPN and CDR2 SVGIG (reference sequence). The CDR3 is 16 residues long. The DNA of the CDR3 is TGTGCCTGGAGTCGGACTAGCGGGAAGCAACAAGAGACCCAGTACTTC. Translating it yields CAWSRTSGKQQETQYF.

This clone was seen a handful of times. V usage is TRBV6-5 and J usage is TRBJ2-5; 11 nucleotides line up with TRBD1. Germline V gives CDR1 MNHEY, CDR2 SVGAGI. There are 16 residues in the CDR3. The V segment lost 4 bases and the J segment 0 bases; nucleotides outside the gene matches: 4. CDR3 protein: CASSWRDRGNQETQYF. The CDR3 region has the DNA TGTGCCAGCAGTTGGCGGGACAGGGGGAACCAAGAGACCCAGTACTTC.

This clone was counted between two and nine times. CDR3: CASSLGQGAREKLFF. For the CDR3, the DNA is TGCGCCAGCAGCTTGGGACAGGGGGCTCGGGAAAAACTGTTTTTT. This chain joins TRBV5-1 and TRBJ1-4, with 10 bases matching TRBD1. The CDR3 has 15 amino acids. Germline V gene data show CDR1 as SGHRS and CDR2 as YFSETQ. The V and J ends lost 0 bases and 8 bases, in that order; junction bases with no gene match: 4.

The chain carries TRBV11-2 and TRBJ2-7; possibly TRBD2 for D (6 bases). Per the germline V gene, CDR1 is SGHAT and CDR2 is FQNNGV. Deletions cut 4 bases from V and 9 bases from J, with 19 bases between. The CDR3 contains 14 residues. The CDR3 sequence: CASSSSPVVGGQYF. CDR3 nucleotides: TGTGCCAGCAGCTCCTCCCCGGTCGTGGGGGGGCAGTACTTC. Drawing the rest from reference TRBV11-2 and TRBJ2-7, the complete variable domain is EAGVAQSPRYKIIEKRQSVAFWCNPISGHATLYWYQQILGQGPKLLIQFQNNGVVDDSQLPKDRFSAERLKGVDSTLKIQPAKLEDSAVYLCASSSSPVVGGQYFGPGTRLTVT.

This clone has at least ten counts. This chain uses TRBV7-9 with TRBJ2-7, with D unresolved. The CDR3 runs to 13 residues. Trimming cost V 4 bases and J 5 bases, with 12 bases left between them. The germline V gene encodes CDR1 SEHNR and CDR2 FQNEAQ (reference sequence). CDR3 loop: CASSSRFPHEQYF. Here the CDR3 DNA reads TGTGCCAGCAGCTCCAGGTTTCCCCACGAGCAGTACTTC. The full variable domain, with the rest looked up from reference TRBV7-9 and TRBJ2-7, is DTGVSQNPRHKITKRGQNVTFRCDPISEHNRLYWYRQTLGQGPEFLTYFQNEAQLEKSRLLSDRFSAERPKGSFSTLEIQRTEQGDSAMYLCASSSRFPHEQYFGPGTRLTVT.

V is TRBV5-1 and J is TRBJ1-5; the match to TRBD1 covers 7 bases. V shed 0 bases and J 10 bases; nucleotides not matched to a gene: 10. The CDR3 contains 15 residues. In germline, CDR1 is SGHRS, CDR2 YFSETQ. This chain's CDR3 is CASSLEGQLADPQHF. In DNA form, the CDR3 reads TGCGCCAGCAGCTTGGAGGGACAGCTGGCTGATCCCCAGCATTTT.

The chain carries TRBV7-8 and TRBJ2-7, with 8 bases identical to TRBD2. Trimming at V came to 3 bases and at J to 3 bases, leaving 7 bases not matched to a gene. CDR1 is SGHVS and CDR2 is FQNEAQ in the germline V gene. This CDR3 region has 15 residues. The CDR3 spells CASSLVRAGDYEQYF. CDR3 DNA sequence: TGTGCCAGCAGCTTGGTTAGAGCGGGAGACTACGAGCAGTACTTC.

The chain joins TRBV28 to TRBJ1-1; TRBD1 matches at 9 bases. The V gene end was trimmed by 7 bases and the J gene end by 1 base; junction bases not matched to a gene: 7. CDR3 length: 15 residues. The germline CDR1 and CDR2 sequences are MDHEN and SYDVKM. The DNA of the CDR3 is TGTGCCAGCACTCAAACAGGGGGCCCGAACACTGAAGCTTTCTTT. The encoded protein is CASTQTGGPNTEAFF.

The chain carries TRBV27 and TRBJ1-4; D unresolved. The germline V gene encodes CDR1 MNHEY and CDR2 SMNVEV (reference sequence). V dropped 8 bases and J dropped 6 bases, with 10 bases sitting between them. CDR3 length: 12 residues. CDR3 protein: CASRRFDEKLFF. The CDR3 coding sequence is TGTGCCAGCCGTCGGTTTGATGAAAAACTGTTTTTT.

This chain connects TRBV6-1 to TRBJ2-2; weak D call: TRBD2 (6 bases). This CDR3 has 17 amino acids. Looked up from germline, CDR1 is MNHNS and CDR2 is SASEGT. Deletions cut 0 bases from V and 0 bases from J, with 11 bases between. The CDR3 spells CASSEAWGLSNTGELFF. In nucleotides, the CDR3 is TGTGCCAGCAGTGAAGCGTGGGGACTCTCGAACACCGGGGAGCTGTTTTTT.

The V call is TRBV5-1, the J call TRBJ2-1; 8 bases align to TRBD2. J lost 2 bases, V lost 0 bases, and 10 bases had no gene match. Germline CDR1 SGHRS, CDR2 YFSETQ. This CDR3 spans 18 amino acids. The CDR3 is CASSLVASGYLAYNEQFF. The CDR3, as DNA: TGCGCCAGCAGCTTGGTGGCTAGCGGGTACTTAGCCTACAATGAGCAGTTCTTC.